This T cell receptor beta chain was profiled in a study of T-cell reconstitution after alpha-beta-depleted transplantation in children. The study, taken as a whole, reports: About two months after transplant, alpha-beta T cells reportedly came from several hundred expanded graft clones. Surviving thymic progenitors and recipient T cells were the source of high TCRbeta diversity at day 60 in some patients. From newly produced T cells came most of the T-cell counts and diversity one year after transplant.

Germline V gene sequence: CDR1 MDHEN, CDR2 SYDVKM. The CDR3 runs to 15 residues. This clonotype was seen many times. What it binds is not known. The junction shows a germline mismatch at one end, possibly a read error. Preparation of the TCRbeta library used unique molecular identifiers. Via MiXCR, TCRdb re-called the PCR reads, giving one row per CDR3 protein. The sample gives 250,000 to 300,000 distinct CDR3 sequences, less than 9.5% of which show up once; about 9.1% is in the top ten. J is TRBJ2-3 and V is TRBV28, with D unresolved. This sample comprised peripheral blood, obtained 360 days after TCRalphabeta/CD19-depleted stem cell transplant. This TCR was recovered from a female patient aged 2-15 years who had a stem cell transplant for Fanconi anemia, so the T cells may come from the graft donor. CDR3 nucleotides: TGTGCCAGCAGCTTATGGGCCGACAGCACAGATACGCAGTATTTT. It encodes CASSLWADSTDTQYF.